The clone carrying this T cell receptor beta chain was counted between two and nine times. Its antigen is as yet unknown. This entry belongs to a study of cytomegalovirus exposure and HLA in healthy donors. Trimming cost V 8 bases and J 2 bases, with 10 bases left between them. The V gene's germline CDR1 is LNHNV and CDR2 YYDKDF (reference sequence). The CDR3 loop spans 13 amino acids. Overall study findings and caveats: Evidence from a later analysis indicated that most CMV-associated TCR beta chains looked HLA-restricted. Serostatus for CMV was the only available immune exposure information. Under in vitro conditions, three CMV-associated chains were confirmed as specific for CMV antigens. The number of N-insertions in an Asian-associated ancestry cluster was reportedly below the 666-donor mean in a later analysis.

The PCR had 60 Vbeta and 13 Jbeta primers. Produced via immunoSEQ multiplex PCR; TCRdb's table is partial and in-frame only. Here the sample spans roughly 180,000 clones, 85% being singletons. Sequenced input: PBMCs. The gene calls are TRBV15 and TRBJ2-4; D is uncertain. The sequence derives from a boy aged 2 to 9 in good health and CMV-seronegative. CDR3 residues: CATGQEPKNIQYF. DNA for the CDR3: TGTGCCACCGGGCAGGAACCCAAAAACATTCAGTACTTC.